These 12 T cell receptor beta chains share one sample of origin, sequenced in a study of T cells in Graves' hyperthyroidism and ophthalmopathy. Authors of the study amplified TCR beta CDR3 regions from RNA transcripts. Carried out on the TCR CDR3, a first-round RT-PCR used the HTBI primer set. TCRdb re-called the multiplex PCR reads through MiXCR, storing one row per CDR3 protein. The data show some 560,000 distinct CDR3 sequences, approximately 14% seen once. Material for sequencing was blood. The receptors come from a woman aged 40 to 55 with Graves' hyperthyroidism.

The rearrangement joins TRBV28 to TRBJ1-2, with TRBD1 identical over 11 bases. Germline lookup yields CDR1 MDHEN and CDR2 SYDVKM. The CDR3 is made up of 14 amino acids. V lost 5 bases, J lost 6 bases, and 5 bases stayed unmatched. CDR3: CASSVGTGGDGYTF. Written as DNA, the CDR3 is TGTGCCAGCAGTGTGGGGACAGGGGGTGATGGCTACACCTTC.

About this clonotype: Given the absence of the conserved phenylalanine or tryptophan at the CDR3 end, a read error is likely. The V gene is TRBV5-1, the J gene TRBJ2-3; D might be TRBD1 (6 bases). Germline V gives CDR1 SGHRS, CDR2 YFSETQ. V was pared by 1 base and J by 1 base, with 10 bases between. CDR3 length: 15 residues. The CDR3 reads CASSLKGVGTDTQYL. CDR3 DNA sequence: TGCGCCAGCAGCTTGAAGGGGGTAGGCACAGATACGCAGTATCTT.

The table lists this clonotype with many counts. In nucleotides, the CDR3 is TGTGCCAGCAGTGACTGGACAGCCGGGGATGAGACCCAGTACTTC. As protein: CASSDWTAGDETQYF. The chain combines TRBV2 with TRBJ2-5; D may be TRBD1 (6 bases). Germline CDR1 is SNHLY and CDR2 is FYNNEI. The ends were cut back, 3 bases at V and 5 bases at J, with 16 bases in the middle. The CDR3 runs 15 residues.

Many counts were recorded for this clonotype. The chain recombines TRBV7-2 with TRBJ1-5; D gene uncertain. Germline CDR1 SGHTA, CDR2 FQGNSA. Trimming took 1 base from V and 0 from J, leaving 4 bases between them. The CDR3 is 14 amino acids. CDR3 DNA: TGTGCCAGCAGCTTAGGGATTAGCAATCAGCCCCAGCATTTT. This translates into CASSLGISNQPQHF.

This clonotype was detected many times. The CDR3 loop is CSAPRGKREGPDTQYF. CDR3 sequence (DNA): TGCAGTGCTCCCAGAGGAAAGCGGGAGGGCCCAGATACGCAGTATTTT. V gene TRBV20-1 combines with J gene TRBJ2-3; 10 bases line up with TRBD2. The trim removed 5 bases at V and 4 bases at J, leaving 12 bases unmatched. Germline V gene data show CDR1 as DFQATT and CDR2 as SNEGSKA (reference sequence). The CDR3 runs to 16 residues.

Comments on this clonotype: This could be a read error, since a much larger clone is one nucleotide away. The chain has TRBV5-4 and TRBJ2-3, with a weak D call TRBD2 (5 bases). Germline V lookup: CDR1 SGHNT, CDR2 YYREEE (reference sequence). The CDR3 consists of 14 residues. The CDR3 DNA reads as TGCGCCAGCAGCTTGGAGTCAGGAGGAGATACGCAGTATTTT. Residues: CASSLESGGDTQYF.

The rearrangement links TRBV5-8 to TRBJ1-1, with D possibly TRBD1 on 6 matching bases. Trimming stripped 6 bases from V and 8 bases from J, with 20 bases between. CDR3 length: 14 residues. The germline V gene encodes CDR1 SGHTS and CDR2 YDEGEE. The CDR3 DNA reads as TGTGCCAGCAACTCCCCACAGGGTGGATTGGAAGCTTTCTTT. Translation gives CASNSPQGGLEAFF. Supplemented by reference TRBV5-8 and TRBJ1-1, the full variable domain reads EAGVTQSPTHLIKTRGQQATLRCSPISGHTSVYWYQQALGLGLQFLLWYDEGEERNRGNFPPRFSGRQFPNYSSELNVNALELEDSALYLCASNSPQGGLEAFFGQGTRLTVV.

This clonotype was observed many times. V gene TRBV7-3 combines with J gene TRBJ2-3; a possible D gene is TRBD2 (5 bases). Germline loops: CDR1 SGHTA, CDR2 FQGTGA. The CDR3 consists of 15 residues. Trimming left V 5 bases short and J 0 bases short, with 12 bases between. CDR3 loop: CASSALAASTDTQYF. In nucleotides, the CDR3 is TGTGCCAGCAGCGCCCTAGCTGCTAGCACAGATACGCAGTATTTT.

This clonotype was picked up a small number of times. The chain employs TRBV30 and TRBJ2-7; 10 positions match TRBD2. The CDR3 runs 19 residues. J was trimmed by 2 bases and V by 0 bases; bases with no gene match: 16. The germline V gene has CDR1 GTSNPN and CDR2 SVGIG (reference sequence). The CDR3 reads CAWSVDLSYRLAGAYEQYF. Here the CDR3 DNA reads TGTGCCTGGAGTGTAGATTTGTCTTATCGGCTAGCGGGGGCCTACGAGCAGTACTTC.

This clonotype was found a few times. At one end, the junction sequence differs from germline, possibly due to a read error. The rearrangement joins TRBV7-9 to TRBJ2-3, with TRBD2 matching 16 bases. Germline CDR1 reads SEHNR; CDR2 reads FQNEAQ (reference sequence). The CDR3 spans 17 residues. In nucleotides, the CDR3 is TGTGCCAGCAGCCTAGCGGGACTAGCGGGAGGGACAGATACGCAGTATTTT. This encodes CASSLAGLAGGTDTQYF.

This clonotype has ten or more counts. This rearrangement joins TRBV28 to TRBJ2-2, with D perhaps matching TRBD2 (5 bases). The CDR3 extends over 14 amino acids. Germline CDR1 MDHEN, CDR2 SYDVKM. V lost 6 bases and J lost 6, with 14 bases in between. CDR3 nucleotide sequence: TGTGCCAGCAGCGGTTTTCAGCGGCCCGGGGAGCTGTTTTTT. Encoded protein: CASSGFQRPGELFF.

This clonotype has ten or more counts. V usage is TRBV3-1 and J usage is TRBJ2-7, with 10 bases matching TRBD2. The CDR3 is 19 residues long. Trimming cost V 1 base and J 0 bases; bases outside gene matches: 12. Looked up from germline, CDR1 is LGHDT and CDR2 is YNNKEL (reference sequence). CDR3 sequence: CASSQALPTSGSPSYEQYF. Written as DNA, the CDR3 is TGTGCCAGCAGCCAAGCCCTACCGACTAGCGGGTCCCCCTCCTACGAGCAGTACTTC.